This T cell receptor (beta chain) was recorded in a study of blood T cells in healthy people across ages. Healthy Russian Caucasian donors spanned ages about 6 to 90 years. This clonotype was recorded many times. Alongside a J-beta primer mix, a sample-barcoded 5' primer served in a second PCR lasting roughly 7 to 11 cycles. Per-sample output comprised a minimum of 3 million paired-end reads containing CDR3. TCRdb re-derived calls from the 5' RACE reads in MiXCR, one entry per CDR3 protein. The top ten clones hold 15% to 17% of a sample with around 650,000 distinct CDR3 sequences, about 34% of them seen once. The germline V gene encodes CDR1 SGHVS and CDR2 FQNEAQ. The CDR3 loop spans 15 amino acids. Trimming took 4 bases from V and 7 from J, leaving 19 bases between them.

The receptor comes from a woman aged 80 or over in good health. Material for sequencing was blood. The V and J genes are TRBV7-8 and TRBJ1-2; D is unresolved. The CDR3 loop reads CASSSRPGGRIGYTF. As DNA, the CDR3 is TGTGCCAGCAGCTCGCGACCGGGAGGACGTATTGGCTACACCTTC.